This TCR beta chain was obtained from a study of CD8 T cells in ankylosing spondylitis. Regarding the study as a whole: Characteristic, it appeared, of ankylosing spondylitis blood was a TCR beta motif of roughly 8 highly homologous variants. In the blood and synovial fluid of reactive arthritis, some motif variants had been previously reported.

TCRdb ran MiXCR on the 5' RACE reads and lists one entry per CDR3 protein. The data contain around 140,000 distinct CDR3 sequences, roughly 17% of them singletons. Concerning this clonotype itself: Antigen unknown.

CDR1 and CDR2 (germline): MNHEY, SMNVEV (reference sequence). V was shortened by 5 bases and J by 4 bases, with 10 bases between the two germline ends. This CDR3 is built from 13 residues. The sequenced material came from blood, either unsorted or a sorted T cell fraction (not recorded which). The chain combines TRBV27 with TRBJ2-3, with D unresolved. The sequence came from a male donor with ankylosing spondylitis. CDR3 sequence: CASSAKGPDTQYF. For the CDR3, the DNA is TGTGCCAGCAGTGCCAAGGGTCCAGATACGCAGTATTTT.